This T cell receptor (beta chain) is drawn from a study of CD8+ T cells in alopecia areata. Looking at the study overall: Treatment comprised oral tofacitinib, 5 to 10 mg twice daily, in treated patients.

Study-level points and caveats: Expanded CD8+ clones among the top 100, and scalp clonality, were significantly decreased by tofacitinib. Clonality exceeded that of normal scalp in lesional scalp, most notably in alopecia totalis/universalis. Having just one nonresponder leaves the connection between baseline CD8+ expansion and response unresolved.

Worth noting for this clone: Its antigen is undetermined.

Treatment specified: oral pan-JAK inhibitor, 5-10 mg twice daily. Those with alopecia areata gave lesional scalp punch biopsies and peripheral blood. It was cDNA, reverse transcribed from extracted RNA, that served as the sequencing template. This table comes from immunoSEQ multiplex PCR, and its TCRdb copy is limited to in-frame clones, with some not included. The sample yields several thousand clones, 63% seen once. Material: skin, obtained at week 4, from a patient treated with tofacitinib. This receptor was identified in a human donor with alopecia areata.

This CDR3 reads CASTWGDTGELFF. As DNA, the CDR3 is TGTGCCAGTACATGGGGGGACACCGGGGAGCTGTTTTTT. The chain joins TRBV2 to TRBJ2-2; D may be TRBD2 (6 bases). Trimming removed 9 bases from V and 3 bases from J, with 11 bases in between. The CDR3 has 13 amino acids. From germline, CDR1 is SNHLY and CDR2 FYNNEI.